One and the same sample provided the 14 T cell receptor beta chains below, sequenced in a study of cytomegalovirus exposure and HLA in healthy donors. Primers: 60 Vbeta forward and 13 Jbeta reverse. TCRdb's copy holds only in-frame clones and misses some; the assay was immunoSEQ multiplex PCR. The table lists some 250,000 clones, about 86% of them singletons. Material: PBMCs. The receptors were gathered from a woman aged 55 to 70 in good health and CMV-seropositive.

The rearrangement joins TRBV19 to TRBJ1-3; D not resolved. This CDR3 spans 16 amino acids. The germline CDR1 and CDR2 sequences are LNHDA and SQIVND (reference sequence). V was trimmed by 5 bases and J by 0 bases, leaving 14 bases between them. The CDR3 nucleotides are TGTGCCAGTAGTCGGGTCGCGGATTCCTCTGGAAACACCATATATTTT. This translates into CASSRVADSSGNTIYF.

V and J are TRBV9 and TRBJ1-3, with 7 nucleotides matching TRBD1. The trim removed 0 bases at V and 8 bases at J, leaving 5 bases unmatched. CDR1 is SGDLS and CDR2 is YYNGEE in the germline V gene. This CDR3 comprises 14 residues. DNA of the CDR3: TGTGCCAGCAGCGTAGGGGACAGTCGGCACACCATATATTTT. Its protein product is CASSVGDSRHTIYF.

The chain employs TRBV15 and TRBJ1-2; 7 bases map to TRBD1. From germline, CDR1 is LNHNV and CDR2 YYDKDF (reference sequence). After removal of 3 bases from V and 9 bases from J, the junction contained 10 bases not matched to a gene. This CDR3 comprises 14 residues. CDR3 in DNA: TGTGCCACCAGCAGGTCCGGGACAGCCGATCGCTACACCTTC. Its translation is CATSRSGTADRYTF. Variable domain in full (rest from reference TRBV15 and TRBJ1-2): DAMVIQNPRYQVTQFGKPVTLSCSQTLNHNVMYWYQQKSSQAPKLLFHYYDKDFNNEADTPDNFQSRRPNTSFCFLDIRSPGLGDTAMYLCATSRSGTADRYTFGSGTRLTVV.

The J gene is TRBJ1-1, the V gene TRBV9, with D possibly TRBD1 on 6 matching bases. V dropped 0 bases and J dropped 5 bases, with 17 bases sitting between them. Germline CDR1 reads SGDLS; CDR2 reads YYNGEE. The CDR3 consists of 16 residues. CDR3 residues: CASSVGPLGGHTEAFF. DNA for the CDR3: TGTGCCAGCAGCGTAGGGCCATTGGGGGGGCATACTGAAGCTTTCTTT.

J is TRBJ1-1 and V is TRBV9, with D perhaps matching TRBD1 (6 bases). Per the germline V gene, CDR1 is SGDLS and CDR2 is YYNGEE. The length of the CDR3 is 15 residues. V was shortened by 0 bases and J by 1 base, with 10 bases between the two germline ends. This chain's CDR3 is CASSVGGPGNTEAFF. The CDR3 DNA sequence: TGTGCCAGCAGCGTAGGGGGGCCGGGGAACACTGAAGCTTTCTTT.

As for this clone: The same CDR3 is also encoded by other DNA sequences in this sample. The rearrangement joins TRBV5-4 to TRBJ1-2, with 8 bases identical to TRBD1. Germline values: CDR1 SGHNT, CDR2 YYREEE (reference sequence). This CDR3 has 13 residues. J lost 5 bases, V lost 0 bases, and 0 bases had no gene match. CDR3 sequence reads: CASSLDRGYGYTF. The CDR3 bases are TGTGCCAGCAGCTTGGACAGGGGGTATGGCTACACCTTC.

The rearrangement links TRBV28 to TRBJ2-7, with 8 bases fitting TRBD1. CDR1 and CDR2 (germline): MDHEN, SYDVKM. This CDR3 spans 16 amino acids. Unmatched junction bases numbered 11, after V lost 5 bases and J lost 2 bases. The CDR3 here is CASSSLGQGITYEQYF. For the CDR3, the DNA is TGTGCCAGCAGTAGCCTCGGACAGGGTATAACCTACGAGCAGTACTTC.

The count of this clone is one. V usage is TRBV6-5 and J usage is TRBJ1-1; D gene ambiguous. CDR3 length: 11 residues. V lost 7 bases and J lost 1, with 4 bases in between. Germline loops: CDR1 MNHEY, CDR2 SVGAGI. CDR3 nucleotides: TGTGCCAGCATGAGGAACACTGAAGCTTTCTTT. Protein: CASMRNTEAFF.

The V and J genes are TRBV6-5 and TRBJ2-2, with D perhaps matching TRBD2 (5 bases). The length of the CDR3 is 14 residues. Per germline, CDR1 MNHEY and CDR2 SVGAGI. V lost 7 bases and J lost 2, with 11 bases in between. The CDR3 sequence: CASKARGNTGELFF. The CDR3 nucleotides read TGTGCCAGCAAAGCCCGGGGAAACACCGGGGAGCTGTTTTTT.

J is TRBJ1-1 and V is TRBV10-2, with a tentative D call TRBD1 (6 bases). V gave up 4 bases and J gave up 1 base, with 10 bases separating them. Germline V CDR1 and CDR2: WSHSY, SAAADI. CDR3 length equals 14 residues. The CDR3 sequence: CASSGRGANTEAFF. In DNA, the CDR3 is TGCGCCAGCAGTGGCAGGGGAGCGAACACTGAAGCTTTCTTT.

The J gene is TRBJ2-1, the V gene TRBV27; the D is unclear. CDR3 size: 15 residues. V was pared by 5 bases and J by 3 bases, with 14 bases between. Germline loops: CDR1 MNHEY, CDR2 SMNVEV (reference sequence). For the CDR3, the DNA is TGTGCCAGCAGTCCCACTCGGAGTGGCTACAATGAGCAGTTCTTC. It specifies CASSPTRSGYNEQFF.

The gene calls are TRBV7-9 and TRBJ2-5; the D gene is possibly TRBD2 (5 bases). From germline, CDR1 is SEHNR and CDR2 FQNEAQ (reference sequence). CDR3 length: 12 amino acids. V was shortened by 4 bases and J by 5 bases, with 8 bases between the two germline ends. CDR3: CASSSPGETQYF. The CDR3 DNA reads TGTGCCAGCAGCTCCCCGGGGGAGACCCAGTACTTC.

The chain employs TRBV2 and TRBJ1-5, with 10 bases identical to TRBD1. There are 15 residues in the CDR3. Trimming cost V 4 bases and J 7 bases; bases outside gene matches: 7. Germline CDR1 reads SNHLY; CDR2 reads FYNNEI. CDR3 region: CASSVDRGSGQPQHF. The CDR3 DNA is TGTGCCAGCAGTGTGGACAGGGGGTCGGGGCAGCCCCAGCATTTT.

This clone appeared a single time. The chain carries TRBV10-2 and TRBJ1-5; 7 nucleotides match TRBD1. Germline values: CDR1 WSHSY, CDR2 SAAADI. This CDR3 spans 15 amino acids. J was trimmed by 6 bases and V by 4 bases; bases with no gene match: 9. In DNA form, the CDR3 reads TGCGCCAGCAGTGTAAGGCGACAGGGAGGTCAGCCCCAGCATTTT. Amino acids: CASSVRRQGGQPQHF.